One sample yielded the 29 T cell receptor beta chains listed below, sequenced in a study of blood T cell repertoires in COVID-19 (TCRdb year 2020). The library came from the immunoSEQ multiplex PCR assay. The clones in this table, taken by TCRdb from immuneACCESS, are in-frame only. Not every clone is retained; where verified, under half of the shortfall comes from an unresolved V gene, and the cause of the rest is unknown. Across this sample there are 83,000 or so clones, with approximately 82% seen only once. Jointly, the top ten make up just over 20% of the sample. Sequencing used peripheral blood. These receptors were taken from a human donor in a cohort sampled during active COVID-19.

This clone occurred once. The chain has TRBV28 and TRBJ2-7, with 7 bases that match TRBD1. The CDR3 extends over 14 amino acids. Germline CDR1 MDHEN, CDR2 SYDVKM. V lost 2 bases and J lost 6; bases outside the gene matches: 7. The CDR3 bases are TGTGCCAGCAGTTTAGACAGGGCCTTCATCGAGCAGTACTTC. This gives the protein CASSLDRAFIEQYF.

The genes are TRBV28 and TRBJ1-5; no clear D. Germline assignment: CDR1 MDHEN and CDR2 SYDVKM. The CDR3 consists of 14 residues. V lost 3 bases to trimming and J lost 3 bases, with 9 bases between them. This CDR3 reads CASSFRGNNQPQHF. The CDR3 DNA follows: TGTGCCAGCAGTTTTCGAGGGAACAATCAGCCCCAGCATTTT.

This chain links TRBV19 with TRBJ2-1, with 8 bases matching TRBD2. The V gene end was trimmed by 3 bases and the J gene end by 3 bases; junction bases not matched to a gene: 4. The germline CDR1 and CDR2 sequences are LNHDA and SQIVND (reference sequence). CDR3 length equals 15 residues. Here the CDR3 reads CASSMSGGYYNEQFF. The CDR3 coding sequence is TGTGCCAGTAGTATGAGCGGGGGTTACTACAATGAGCAGTTCTTC. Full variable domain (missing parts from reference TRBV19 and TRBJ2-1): DGGITQSPKYLFRKEGQNVTLSCEQNLNHDAMYWYRQDPGQGLRLIYYSQIVNDFQKGDIAEGYSVSREKKESFPLTVTSAQKNPTAFYLCASSMSGGYYNEQFFGPGTRLTVL.

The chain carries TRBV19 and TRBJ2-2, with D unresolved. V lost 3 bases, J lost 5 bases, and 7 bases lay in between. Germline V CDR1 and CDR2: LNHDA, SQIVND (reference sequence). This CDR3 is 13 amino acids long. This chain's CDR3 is CASSIIITGELFF. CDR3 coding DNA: TGTGCCAGTAGTATCATCATTACCGGGGAGCTGTTTTTT.

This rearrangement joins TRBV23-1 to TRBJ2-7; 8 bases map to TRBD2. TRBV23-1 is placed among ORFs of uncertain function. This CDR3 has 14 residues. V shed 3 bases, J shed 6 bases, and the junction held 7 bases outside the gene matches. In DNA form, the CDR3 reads TGCGCCAGCAGTCACCCTGGTGCGGGGGGCGAGCAGTACTTC. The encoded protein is CASSHPGAGGEQYF.

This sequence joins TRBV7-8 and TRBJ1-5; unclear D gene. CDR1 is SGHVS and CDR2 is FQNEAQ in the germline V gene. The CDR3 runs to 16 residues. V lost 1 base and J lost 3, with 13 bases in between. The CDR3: CASSLELAGYNQPQHF. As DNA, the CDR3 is TGTGCCAGCAGCTTAGAGTTGGCAGGATACAATCAGCCCCAGCATTTT.

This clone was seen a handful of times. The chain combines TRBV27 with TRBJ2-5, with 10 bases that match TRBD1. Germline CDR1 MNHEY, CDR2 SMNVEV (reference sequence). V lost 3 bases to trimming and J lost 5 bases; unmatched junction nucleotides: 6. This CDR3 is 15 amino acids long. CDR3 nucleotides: TGTGCCAGCAGTTTTTTGGGACAGGGGATGGAGACCCAGTACTTC. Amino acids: CASSFLGQGMETQYF.

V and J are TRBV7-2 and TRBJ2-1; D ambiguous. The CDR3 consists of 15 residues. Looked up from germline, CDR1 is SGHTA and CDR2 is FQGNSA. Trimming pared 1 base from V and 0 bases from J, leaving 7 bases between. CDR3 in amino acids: CASSLGRNSYNEQFF. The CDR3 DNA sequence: TGTGCCAGCAGCTTAGGCAGGAACTCCTACAATGAGCAGTTCTTC.

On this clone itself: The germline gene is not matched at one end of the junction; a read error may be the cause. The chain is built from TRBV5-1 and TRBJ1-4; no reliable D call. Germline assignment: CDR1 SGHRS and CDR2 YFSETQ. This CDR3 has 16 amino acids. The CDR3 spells CASSLGGRPTNEKLFF. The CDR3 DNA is TGCGCCAGCAGTTTGGGAGGGAGACCAACTAATGAAAAACTGTTTTTT.

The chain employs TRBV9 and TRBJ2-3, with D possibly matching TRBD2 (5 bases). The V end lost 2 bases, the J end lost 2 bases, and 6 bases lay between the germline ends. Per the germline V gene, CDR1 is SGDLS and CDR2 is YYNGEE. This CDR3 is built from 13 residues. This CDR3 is CASSVDYTDTQYF. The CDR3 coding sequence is TGTGCCAGCAGCGTTGACTACACAGATACGCAGTATTTT.

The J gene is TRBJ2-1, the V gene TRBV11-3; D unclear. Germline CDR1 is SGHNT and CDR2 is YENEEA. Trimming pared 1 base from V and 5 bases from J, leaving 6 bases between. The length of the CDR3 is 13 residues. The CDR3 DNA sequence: TGTGCCAGCAGCTTAGGACAAAACAATGAGCAGTTCTTC. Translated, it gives CASSLGQNNEQFF.

The CDR3 region is CASSQDREEITDTQYF. The CDR3 nucleotides are TGTGCCAGCAGCCAAGATCGGGAGGAAATCACAGATACGCAGTATTTT. The chain combines TRBV14 with TRBJ2-3; 7 bases are a match to TRBD2. V dropped 0 bases and J dropped 2; count of bases not matched to a gene: 5. In germline, CDR1 is SGHDN, CDR2 FVKESK. This CDR3 comprises 16 residues.

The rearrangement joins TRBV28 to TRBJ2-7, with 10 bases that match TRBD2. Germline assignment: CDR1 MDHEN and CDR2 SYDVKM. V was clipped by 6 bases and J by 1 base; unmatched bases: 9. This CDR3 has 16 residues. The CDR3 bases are TGTGCCAGCAGCTCATTAGCGGGGGGCGGGTCCTACGAGCAGTACTTC. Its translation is CASSSLAGGGSYEQYF. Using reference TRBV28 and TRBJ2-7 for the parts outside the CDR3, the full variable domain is DVKVTQSSRYLVKRTGEKVFLECVQDMDHENMFWYRQDPGLGLRLIYFSYDVKMKEKGDIPEGYSVSREKKERFSLILESASTNQTSMYLCASSSLAGGGSYEQYFGPGTRLTVT.

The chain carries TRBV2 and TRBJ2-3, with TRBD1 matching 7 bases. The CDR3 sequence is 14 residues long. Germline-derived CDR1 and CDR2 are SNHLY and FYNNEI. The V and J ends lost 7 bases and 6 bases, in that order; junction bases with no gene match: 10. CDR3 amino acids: CASIVTGITDTQYF. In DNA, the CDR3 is TGTGCCAGCATTGTGACAGGGATAACGGATACGCAGTATTTT.

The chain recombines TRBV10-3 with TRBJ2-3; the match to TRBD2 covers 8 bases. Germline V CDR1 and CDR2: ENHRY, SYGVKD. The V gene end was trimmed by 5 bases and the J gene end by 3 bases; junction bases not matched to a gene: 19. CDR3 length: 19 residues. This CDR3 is CAISSGSRGGGPSTDTQYF. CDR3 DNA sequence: TGTGCCATCAGTTCCGGCTCAAGGGGCGGGGGGCCCTCGACAGATACGCAGTATTTT.

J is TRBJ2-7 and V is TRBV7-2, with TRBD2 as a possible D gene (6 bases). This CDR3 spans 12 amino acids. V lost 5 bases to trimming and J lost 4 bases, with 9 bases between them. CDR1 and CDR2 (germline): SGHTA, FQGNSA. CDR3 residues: CASSPGGYEQYF. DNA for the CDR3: TGTGCCAGCAGCCCTGGGGGGTACGAGCAGTACTTC.

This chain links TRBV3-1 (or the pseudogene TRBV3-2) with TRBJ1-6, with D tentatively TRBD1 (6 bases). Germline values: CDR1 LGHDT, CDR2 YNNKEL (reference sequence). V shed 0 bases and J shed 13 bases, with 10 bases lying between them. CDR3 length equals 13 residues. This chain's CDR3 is CASSQEQGFPLHF. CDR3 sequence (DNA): TGTGCCAGCAGCCAAGAACAGGGTTTCCCCCTCCACTTT.

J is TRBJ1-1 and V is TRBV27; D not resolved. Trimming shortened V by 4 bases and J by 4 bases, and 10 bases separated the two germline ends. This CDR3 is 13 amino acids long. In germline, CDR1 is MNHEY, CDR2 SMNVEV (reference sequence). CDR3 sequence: CASSSRVSTEAFF. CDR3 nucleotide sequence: TGTGCCAGCAGTTCGAGGGTGAGCACTGAAGCTTTCTTT.

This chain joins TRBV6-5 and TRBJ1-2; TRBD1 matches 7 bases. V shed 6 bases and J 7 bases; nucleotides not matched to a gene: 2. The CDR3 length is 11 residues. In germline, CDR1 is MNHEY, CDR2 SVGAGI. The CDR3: CASRGTVGYTF. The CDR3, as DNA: TGTGCCAGCAGGGGGACAGTTGGCTACACCTTC.

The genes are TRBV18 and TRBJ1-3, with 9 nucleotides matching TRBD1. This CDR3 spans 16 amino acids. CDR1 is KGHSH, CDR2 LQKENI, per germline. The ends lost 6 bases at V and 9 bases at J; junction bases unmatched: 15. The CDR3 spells CASSPTMGQGVATIYF. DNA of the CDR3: TGTGCCAGCTCGCCCACCATGGGACAGGGTGTTGCCACCATATATTTT.

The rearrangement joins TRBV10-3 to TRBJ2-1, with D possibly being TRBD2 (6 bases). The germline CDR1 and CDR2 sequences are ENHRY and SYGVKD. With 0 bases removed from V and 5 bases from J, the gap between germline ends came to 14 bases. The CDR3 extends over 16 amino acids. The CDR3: CAISESIGGFNNEQFF. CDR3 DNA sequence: TGTGCCATCAGTGAGTCTATTGGGGGGTTCAACAATGAGCAGTTCTTC.

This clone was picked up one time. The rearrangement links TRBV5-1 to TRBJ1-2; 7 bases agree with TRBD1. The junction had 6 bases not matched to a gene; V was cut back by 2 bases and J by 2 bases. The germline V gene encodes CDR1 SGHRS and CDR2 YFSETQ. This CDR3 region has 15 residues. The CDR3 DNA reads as TGCGCCAGCAGCTTAACAACAGGGGCGAACTATGGCTACACCTTC. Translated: CASSLTTGANYGYTF.

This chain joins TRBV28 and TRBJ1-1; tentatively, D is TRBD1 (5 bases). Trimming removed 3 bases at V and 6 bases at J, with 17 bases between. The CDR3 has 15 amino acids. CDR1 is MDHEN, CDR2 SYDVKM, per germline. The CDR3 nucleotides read TGTGCCAGCAGTTTGATGACAGCGGGGCAGGCTGAAGCTTTCTTT. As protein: CASSLMTAGQAEAFF.

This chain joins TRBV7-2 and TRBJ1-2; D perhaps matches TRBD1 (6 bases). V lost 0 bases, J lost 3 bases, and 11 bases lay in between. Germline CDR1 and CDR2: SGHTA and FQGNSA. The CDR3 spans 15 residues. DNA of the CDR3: TGTGCCAGCAGCTTAGCAGCCACAGGGTACTATGGCTACACCTTC. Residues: CASSLAATGYYGYTF.

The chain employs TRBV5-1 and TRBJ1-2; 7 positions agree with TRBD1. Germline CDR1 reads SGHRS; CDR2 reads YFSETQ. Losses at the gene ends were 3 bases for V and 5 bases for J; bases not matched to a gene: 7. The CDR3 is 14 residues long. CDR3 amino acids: CASSSDRDWYGYTF. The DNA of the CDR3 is TGCGCCAGCAGCTCAGACAGGGATTGGTATGGCTACACCTTC. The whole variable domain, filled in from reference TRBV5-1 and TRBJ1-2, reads KAGVTQTPRYLIKTRGQQVTLSCSPISGHRSVSWYQQTPGQGLQFLFEYFSETQRNKGNFPGRFSGRQFSNSRSEMNVSTLELGDSALYLCASSSDRDWYGYTFGSGTRLTVV.

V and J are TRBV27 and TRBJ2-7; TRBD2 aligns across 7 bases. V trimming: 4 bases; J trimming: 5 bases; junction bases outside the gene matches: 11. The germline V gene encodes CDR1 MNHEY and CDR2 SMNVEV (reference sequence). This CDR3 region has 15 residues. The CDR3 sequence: CASSSLGGGKHEQYF. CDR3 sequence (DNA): TGTGCCAGCAGTTCCTTGGGCGGGGGTAAGCACGAGCAGTACTTC.

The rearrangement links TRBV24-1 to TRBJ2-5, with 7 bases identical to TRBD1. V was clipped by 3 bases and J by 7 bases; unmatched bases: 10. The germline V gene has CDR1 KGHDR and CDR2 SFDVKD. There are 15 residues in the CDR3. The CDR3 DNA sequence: TGTGCCACCAGTGATGTGACAGGGTATGGTGGGACCCAGTACTTC. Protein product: CATSDVTGYGGTQYF.

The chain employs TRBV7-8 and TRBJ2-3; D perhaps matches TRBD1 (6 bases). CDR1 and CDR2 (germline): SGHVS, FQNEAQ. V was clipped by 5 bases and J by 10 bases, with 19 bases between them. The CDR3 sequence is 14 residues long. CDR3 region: CASSQGGSKSSQYF. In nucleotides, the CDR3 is TGTGCCAGCAGCCAAGGGGGTAGCAAGTCCTCGCAGTATTTT.

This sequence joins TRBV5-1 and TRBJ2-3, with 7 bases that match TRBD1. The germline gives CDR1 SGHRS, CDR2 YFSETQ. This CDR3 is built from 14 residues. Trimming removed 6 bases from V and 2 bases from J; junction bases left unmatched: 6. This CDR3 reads CASTMTGNTDTQYF. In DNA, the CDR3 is TGCGCCAGCACCATGACAGGGAACACAGATACGCAGTATTTT.